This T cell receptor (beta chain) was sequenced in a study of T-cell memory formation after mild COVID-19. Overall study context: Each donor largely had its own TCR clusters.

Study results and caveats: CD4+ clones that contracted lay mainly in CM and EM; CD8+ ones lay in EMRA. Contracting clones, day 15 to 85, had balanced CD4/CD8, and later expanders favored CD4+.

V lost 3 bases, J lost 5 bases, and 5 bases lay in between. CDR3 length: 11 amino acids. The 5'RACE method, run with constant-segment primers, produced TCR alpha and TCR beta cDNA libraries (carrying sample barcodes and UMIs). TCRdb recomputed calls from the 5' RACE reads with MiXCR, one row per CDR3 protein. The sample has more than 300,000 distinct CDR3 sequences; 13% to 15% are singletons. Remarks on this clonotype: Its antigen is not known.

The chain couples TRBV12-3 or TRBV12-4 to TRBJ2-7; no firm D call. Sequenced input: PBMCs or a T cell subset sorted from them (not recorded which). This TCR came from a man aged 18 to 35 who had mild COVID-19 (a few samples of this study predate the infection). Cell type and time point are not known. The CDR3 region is CASSLLNEQYF. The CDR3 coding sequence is TGTGCCAGCAGTTTGCTAAACGAGCAGTACTTC.